Detailed here is one T cell receptor beta chain. Its antigen remains unidentified. This record belongs to a study of blood T cells in healthy people across ages. General study results and limits: A greater number of naive CD4+ cells and higher diversity distinguished long-lived donors from aged donors. Diversity of TCR beta per million T cells declined in a roughly linear way with age.

Sample-barcoded 5' priming and a J-beta primer mix drove a second PCR of roughly 6 to 12 cycles. Every cDNA was tagged by a template-switch adaptor with 12 random nucleotides. TCRdb processed the 5' RACE reads anew with MiXCR; each CDR3 protein has one entry. This table holds 800,000 to 950,000 distinct CDR3 sequences, approximately 49% found once. The germline V gene has CDR1 MGHRA and CDR2 YSYEKL. The CDR3 extends over 18 amino acids. The junction had 7 bases not matched to a gene; V was cut back by 0 bases and J by 2 bases. Ranging in age from about 6 to 100, the donors were healthy Caucasian individuals from Russia.

Input material: blood. The chain employs TRBV4-1 and TRBJ2-3; 11 bases match TRBD2. The receptor was derived from a man younger than 45 in good health. The CDR3 sequence is CASSQDLAGGLNTDTQYF. For the CDR3, the DNA is TGCGCCAGCAGCCAAGACCTAGCGGGGGGTCTAAACACAGATACGCAGTATTTT.